The rows below give T cell receptor beta chains drawn from one sample of a study of T cells in Graves' hyperthyroidism and ophthalmopathy. TCRdb itself ran the multiplex PCR reads through MiXCR, one entry per CDR3 protein. The table includes roughly 150,000 distinct CDR3 sequences, 9.4% detected once. Sequencing input: blood. All receptors derive from a young woman with Graves' hyperthyroidism that later progressed to Graves' ophthalmopathy. Each CDR3 is given with its conserved first and last residue. D genes are given only for firm matches. Where a row states a size, it is once, few, many or the class of an expanded clone; other rows omit it.

many	.	TRBV11-2	TRBJ2-2	CASSPLQSTGELFF	TGTGCCAGCAGCCCCTTACAGTCGACCGGGGAGCTGTTTTTT
many	.	TRBV12-3/TRBV12-4	TRBJ1-2	CASSPEFGLKGSYGYTF	TGTGCCAGCAGTCCCGAGTTTGGTTTAAAGGGATCCTATGGCTACACCTTC
many	TRBD1	TRBV28	TRBJ1-1	CAGRDSMNTEAFF	TGTGCCGGCCGGGACAGCATGAACACTGAAGCTTTCTTT
.	.	TRBV20-1	TRBJ1-5	CSAEGVSGYSNQPQHF	TGCAGTGCCGAGGGGGTATCGGGGTATAGCAATCAGCCCCAGCATTTT
.	.	TRBV6-1	TRBJ2-6	CASWGAGANVLTF	TGTGCCAGTTGGGGCGCTGGGGCCAACGTCCTGACTTTC
many	TRBD1	TRBV6-1	TRBJ1-4	CASSEDRGEYEKLFF	TGTGCCAGCAGTGAAGACAGGGGAGAGTACGAAAAACTGTTTTTT
many	TRBD2	TRBV27	TRBJ2-7	CASSSFPGTGSTGTSEYEQYF	TGTGCCAGCAGTTCATTTCCCGGGACAGGTAGTACCGGGACTAGCGAGTACGAGCAGTACTTC
many	.	TRBV11-1	TRBJ1-1	CASSLQGKITEAFF	TGTGCCAGCAGCTTACAGGGTAAAATCACTGAAGCTTTCTTT
many	TRBD2	TRBV6-1	TRBJ2-1	CASSGTGGAGGYNEQFF	TGTGCCAGCAGTGGCACCGGAGGAGCGGGGGGGTACAATGAGCAGTTCTTC
many	.	TRBV13	TRBJ2-7	CASSLTRGYEQYF	TGTGCCAGCAGCTTAACCCGGGGGTACGAGCAGTACTTC
many	TRBD1	TRBV28	TRBJ1-5	CASSYPVTGGDQPQHF	TGTGCCAGCAGTTACCCCGTGACAGGGGGAGATCAGCCCCAGCATTTT
many	.	TRBV28	TRBJ1-4	CASSSIRITAGTGNEKLFF	TGTGCCAGCAGTTCAATAAGGATCACGGCAGGGACTGGCAATGAAAAACTGTTTTTT
few	.	TRBV7-9	TRBJ1-1	CASSGRGGPAFF	TGTGCCAGCAGCGGAAGGGGGGGCCCAGCTTTCTTT
once	TRBD2	TRBV5-4	TRBJ2-1	CAGSDGRSAYNEQFF	TGTGCCGGCAGCGACGGGAGGTCCGCCTACAATGAGCAGTTCTTC
.	.	TRBV30	TRBJ2-3	CAWSRTVTDTQYF	TGTGCCTGGAGTCGGACAGTCACAGATACGCAGTATTTT
many	.	TRBV28	TRBJ2-2	CASSLGARRTANTGELFF	TGTGCCAGCAGTTTGGGTGCAAGAAGGACAGCCAACACCGGGGAGCTGTTTTTT
many	TRBD2	TRBV2	TRBJ2-1	CASSYGRLAGGPVNEQFF	TGTGCCAGCAGTTATGGGAGGCTAGCGGGAGGTCCCGTCAATGAGCAGTTCTTC
.	.	TRBV7-9	TRBJ1-4	CASSLVVGLGTTNEKLFF	TGTGCCAGCAGCTTAGTGGTAGGGTTGGGGACAACTAATGAAAAACTGTTTTTT
.	.	TRBV27	TRBJ1-5	CASSLNPPGREPYQPQHF	TGTGCCAGCAGTTTAAACCCTCCGGGCAGGGAACCCTATCAGCCCCAGCATTTT
many	.	TRBV18	TRBJ1-1	CASSPPGDGGETEAFF	TGTGCCAGCTCACCTCCGGGGGATGGTGGCGAAACTGAAGCTTTCTTT
.	.	TRBV20-1	TRBJ1-1	CSAGTGTNTEAFF	TGCAGTGCTGGAACCGGGACGAACACTGAAGCTTTCTTT
.	TRBD1	TRBV5-1	TRBJ2-7	CASSLADRVVDEQYF	TGCGCCAGCAGCTTGGCGGACAGGGTTGTCGACGAGCAGTACTTC
many	TRBD2	TRBV7-8	TRBJ2-7	CASSLALGLAGGGEQYF	TGTGCCAGCAGCTTAGCCCTCGGACTAGCGGGAGGGGGGGAGCAGTACTTC
many	.	TRBV24-1	TRBJ1-5	CATSDSGLDQPQHF	TGTGCCACCAGTGATTCGGGTTTAGATCAGCCCCAGCATTTT
many	TRBD2	TRBV20-1	TRBJ2-2	CSARDPISAGGTGELFF	TGCAGTGCTAGAGACCCTATTTCCGCGGGGGGGACCGGGGAGCTGTTTTTT
many	.	TRBV12-3/TRBV12-4	TRBJ1-1	CASSLQGYTEAFF	TGTGCCAGCAGTCTACAGGGTTACACTGAAGCTTTCTTT
.	.	TRBV4-1	TRBJ1-2	CASSQESRNYGYTF	TGCGCCAGCAGCCAAGAGTCCCGGAACTATGGCTACACCTTC
many	.	TRBV16	TRBJ1-1	CASSQAIGTEAFF	TGTGCCAGCAGCCAAGCTATCGGCACTGAAGCTTTCTTT
many	TRBD1	TRBV5-1	TRBJ2-7	CASSLEAGGYYEQYF	TGCGCCAGCAGCTTGGAGGCAGGGGGATACTACGAGCAGTACTTC